The entry that follows covers one T cell receptor beta chain sequence. In its sample, this clonotype was seen a few times. The antigen this receptor binds is unknown. There are no base qualities to consult, and no much larger clone falls within one base. TCRdb names Illumina HiSeq 1500 as the instrument used. TCRdb reprocessing: public reads trimmed at Q25 with fastp, clones called with MiXCR, in-frame beta chains kept. Rows with a matching CDR3 protein are joined into one entry that keeps the most common DNA and genes. The sample table records more than 500,000 distinct CDR3 sequences; more than 15% of these occur just once. The top ten clonotypes cover 24% of the sample. Taken from the germline V gene, the CDR1 and CDR2 loops are WSHSY and SAAADI. V is reduced by 8 bases and J by 3 bases, leaving a spacing of 14 bases between them. The CDR3 goes from the cysteine to the phenylalanine over 14 residues. Only CDR3 DNA remains: 42 bases, in frame from the first base.

This record comes from a study of T cell repertoires in cytomegalovirus infection (dated by TCRdb to about 2019). In terms of the full investigation: Donor HLA type was relevant to the analysis, because carriage of CMV infection together with the matching HLA type was indicated by public TCR beta signatures.

What the research found in general, with its limitations: In both this cohort and an independent cohort of more than 350 donors, the cumulative frequency of public TCR beta family members distinguished carriers of CMV infection plus the relevant HLA type. In the ex vivo response, HLA-C-restricted CMV-specific TCR beta clonotypes were dominant, and in two of eight donors the single most frequent clonotype came from this HLA-C-restricted group.

The chain is assembled from TRBV10-2 and TRBJ1-3, with the D gene not confidently named. The sample consisted of CD8+ T cells from PBMCs. This TCR was sampled from a human donor in good health (CMV status not recorded). Some clones in this sample may be carry-over from other donors' samples. CDR3 loop: CASLGRRHGNTIYF. The sequenced DNA is TGCGCCAGCCTGGGGAGACGTCATGGAAACACCATATATTTT.